The rows below give T cell receptor beta chains drawn from one sample of a study of Ad26.COV2.S vaccination and SARS-CoV-2 variants. Here immunoSEQ multiplex PCR was the method, and the copy in TCRdb shows in-frame clones only, minus some. Of approximately 340,000 clones in the sample, about 88% are singletons; the top ten hold around 3%. The sample in question was peripheral blood, obtained in a trial of Ad26.COV2.S vaccine versus placebo. The receptors here all came from a person between 18 and 65 years old who received the Ad26.COV2.S COVID-19 vaccine or a placebo. CDR3s include the opening cysteine and the closing phenylalanine or tryptophan. A D gene is named only where the DNA matches it firmly. Expanded clones get a size class; other rows say once, few or many, or leave the size out.

j_call clone_size d_call v_call cdr3_aa cdr3_nt
TRBJ2-5 . TRBD2 TRBV11-3 CASSPAGGPQTQYF TGTGCCAGCAGCCCTGCGGGGGGGCCGCAGACCCAGTACTTC
TRBJ1-1 . TRBD1 TRBV6-5 CASSYGGQVAEAFF TGTGCCAGCAGTTACGGCGGACAGGTGGCTGAAGCTTTCTTT
TRBJ1-5 . TRBD1 TRBV10-3 CAISGDRGGQPQHF TGTGCCATCAGTGGGGACAGGGGAGGTCAGCCCCAGCATTTT
TRBJ2-3 . . TRBV12-3/TRBV12-4 CASRKGGTDTQYF TGTGCCAGCAGGAAGGGTGGCACAGATACGCAGTATTTT
TRBJ1-2 . . TRBV19 CASHTTGSNYGYTF TGTGCCAGCCATACGACAGGATCTAACTATGGCTACACCTTC
TRBJ2-1 . . TRBV9 CASSLAHYANEQFF TGTGCCAGCAGCCTCGCCCACTACGCCAATGAGCAGTTCTTC
TRBJ2-3 once . TRBV6-5 CASSYFGGTDTQYF TGTGCCAGCAGTTACTTTGGGGGCACAGATACGCAGTATTTT
TRBJ2-4 . TRBD1 TRBV6-5 CASEDRVGIQYF TGTGCCAGCGAAGACAGGGTGGGCATTCAGTACTTC
TRBJ2-2 once . TRBV6-5 CASSYSRQAGTGELFF TGTGCCAGCAGTTACTCGAGACAGGCAGGAACCGGGGAGCTGTTTTTT
TRBJ2-7 . TRBD1 TRBV4-3 CASSRGTGGGPEQYF TGCGCCAGCAGCCGGGGGACAGGGGGCGGTCCCGAGCAGTACTTC
TRBJ1-3 . . TRBV6-2/TRBV6-3 CASSYLGTGRDKSGNTIYF TGTGCCAGCAGTTACCTCGGGACCGGGCGTGACAAATCTGGAAACACCATATATTTT
TRBJ1-4 . . TRBV7-9 CASSSQKPPQTNEKLFF TGTGCCAGCAGCTCCCAGAAACCGCCGCAAACTAATGAAAAACTGTTTTTT
TRBJ1-2 . . TRBV14 CASSQDPGGWYGYTF TGTGCCAGCAGCCAAGATCCCGGGGGTTGGTATGGCTACACCTTC
TRBJ2-5 . . TRBV29-1 CSVGEPGETQYF TGCAGCGTTGGGGAACCTGGCGAGACCCAGTACTTC
TRBJ2-1 . . TRBV29-1 CSVNEQFF TGCAGCGTAAATGAGCAGTTCTTC
TRBJ2-3 . TRBD2 TRBV5-6 CASSLGRGGTDTQYF TGTGCCAGCAGCTTGGGACGGGGGGGCACAGATACGCAGTATTTT
TRBJ1-5 few TRBD1 TRBV7-9 CASSSYRQGAFNQPQHF TGTGCCAGCAGCTCATATCGACAGGGGGCTTTCAATCAGCCCCAGCATTTT